This record covers a single TCR beta chain. The data stem from a study of fetal regulatory T cell absence and autoimmunity. The CDR3 runs 15 residues. V shed 4 bases and J shed 1 base, with 12 bases lying between them. Germline V gives CDR1 LNHDA, CDR2 SQIVND (reference sequence). The protocol was immunoSEQ multiplex PCR, while the TCRdb copy is restricted to in-frame clones and leaves out a portion. This sample carries more than 90,000 clones, roughly 70% of them seen once, and the ten largest clones take roughly 2%. The V call is TRBV19, the J call TRBJ2-3, with D tentatively TRBD1 (6 bases). The clonotype originates from a male donor with IPEX syndrome. The sequencing sample was made of pancreas tissue. In DNA, the CDR3 is TGTGCCAGTAGTACTCAGGGGACCCGCACAGATACGCAGTATTTT. Encoded protein: CASSTQGTRTDTQYF.